This T cell receptor (beta chain) comes out of a study of blood T cell repertoires in COVID-19. Study overall: Whether acute or convalescent, the COVID-19 samples came from the United States, Italy and Spain. The cDNA or gDNA used as material had been derived from T cells, B-cell-depleted T cells, or PBMCs.

Only in-frame clones appear in the TCRdb table, and some are missing; sequencing was by immunoSEQ multiplex PCR. The sample carries 210,000 or so clones, 84% recorded once. Looked up from germline, CDR1 is MDHEN and CDR2 is SYDVKM. The CDR3 is 15 amino acids. V shed 4 bases, J shed 6 bases, and the junction held 12 bases outside the gene matches. The V gene is TRBV28, the J gene TRBJ2-7, with 7 bases identical to TRBD1. The TCR was taken from a woman in her forties or fifties with active or convalescent COVID-19. Sequenced input: peripheral blood. CDR3 region: CASSSSQRGPSEQYF. In DNA, the CDR3 is TGTGCCAGCAGTTCTTCACAAAGGGGGCCGTCCGAGCAGTACTTC.